Described below is a single T cell receptor (beta chain) sequence and its context. The table came from immunoSEQ multiplex PCR; TCRdb's copy has only in-frame clones and leaves some out. There are roughly 2.2 million clones in the sample; approximately 90% occur only once, and 0.37% lies in the top ten. The data are from a study of shared clonotypes between healthy human individuals. Study information: Those who served as donors were a couple of women and three men between the ages of 18 and 49.

V was pared by 5 bases and J by 4 bases, with 7 bases of the junction left unmatched. Germline V CDR1 and CDR2: SEHNR, FQNEAQ (reference sequence). The CDR3 has 15 residues. The chain links TRBV7-9 to TRBJ2-5; 10 bases are shared with TRBD1. Sequencing was performed on naive CD4+ T cells from PBMCs. Noted subset: CD45RA+ positively selected. The clonotype originates from a young man in good health. Some clones in this sample may be carry-over from other donors' samples. The CDR3 loop reads CASSRGTGESETQYF. CDR3 DNA: TGTGCCAGCAGCCGAGGGACAGGGGAGTCAGAGACCCAGTACTTC.